The present TCR beta chain was sequenced within a study of T cells in Graves' hyperthyroidism and ophthalmopathy. General observations from the study: For ophthalmopathy, model prediction preceded onset by a median roughly 6.5 months.

Diagnoses were established using clinical symptoms, serum thyroxine and TRAb, thyroid ultrasound and orbital computed tomography. On this clonotype itself: The antigen is undetermined.

Amplified regions were TCR beta CDR3 sequences from RNA transcripts. Carried out on the TCR CDR3, a first-round RT-PCR used the HTBI primer set. Each CDR3 protein gets one entry after TCRdb re-called the multiplex PCR reads with MiXCR. Here the sample spans about 770,000 distinct CDR3 sequences, approximately 18% being singletons. Material for sequencing was blood. The origin of this receptor is a woman in her fifties or sixties with Graves' hyperthyroidism that later progressed to Graves' ophthalmopathy.

CDR3 DNA: TGCAGCGTTTCCAGGGGGAGCAATCAGCCCCAGCATTTT. This gives the protein CSVSRGSNQPQHF. The chain carries TRBV20-1 and TRBJ1-5, with 7 bases that match TRBD1. The CDR3 has 13 amino acids. Looked up from germline, CDR1 is DFQATT and CDR2 is SNEGSKA (reference sequence).